The T cell receptor (beta chain) described here comes from a study of Graves' ophthalmopathy and Graves' hyperthyroidism. Amplifying from RNA transcripts, the study obtained TCR beta CDR3 regions. HTBI primers primed a first-round RT-PCR, and a second-round multiplex PCR followed. In TCRdb, the multiplex PCR reads were re-called with MiXCR into one record per CDR3 protein. This sample has some 380,000 distinct CDR3 sequences; 15% occur once, and the top ten carry about 7%. If patients had other autoimmune diseases, uncontrolled infections, pregnancy or lactation, they were excluded. Orbital computed tomography, together with clinical symptoms, serum thyroxine, TRAb and thyroid ultrasound, was used for diagnosis. It was from about 10 ml of fresh peripheral blood that the PBMCs came. The germline CDR1 and CDR2 sequences are MNHEY and SVGEGT. The CDR3 has 11 residues. Trimming removed 8 bases from V and 7 bases from J, with 8 bases in between.

The TCR originated in a woman aged 18-29 years with stable Graves' hyperthyroidism. Material: peripheral blood. The gene calls are TRBV6-2 or TRBV6-3 and TRBJ2-2; no clear D. CDR3 region: CASSRDGELFF. CDR3 nucleotides: TGTGCCAGCTCTCGAGACGGGGAGCTGTTTTTT.